Below are 20 T cell receptor beta chains sequenced from a single sample in a study of early stage breast cancer tumors. Only in-frame clones appear in the TCRdb table, and some are missing; sequencing was by immunoSEQ multiplex PCR. The profile shows 50,000 to 65,000 clones, about 74% of them singletons. The sequencing sample was made of blood. These receptors came from a person aged 25 to 40 with breast cancer.

This chain connects TRBV5-8 to TRBJ2-7; a possible D gene is TRBD2 (5 bases). The CDR3 runs 12 residues. Germline values: CDR1 SGHTS, CDR2 YDEGEE. V was clipped by 10 bases and J by 0 bases, with 11 bases between them. The CDR3 DNA is TGTGCCCTAGCAGGCGGCTCCTACGAGCAGTACTTC. This sequence encodes CALAGGSYEQYF.

This chain joins TRBV7-2 and TRBJ1-3; D remains unclear. The germline V gene encodes CDR1 SGHTA and CDR2 FQGNSA. V was clipped by 2 bases and J by 6 bases, with 23 bases between them. CDR3 length: 18 amino acids. CDR3 in amino acids: CASSLNPWALDQQNTIYF. In DNA, the CDR3 is TGTGCCAGCAGCTTAAACCCCTGGGCGCTCGACCAGCAAAACACCATATATTTT.

There are a few counts of this clone. This sequence joins TRBV4-1 and TRBJ2-2; the D is unclear. Trimming removed 1 base from V and 6 bases from J, with 9 bases in between. The CDR3 consists of 14 residues. Germline CDR1 is MGHRA and CDR2 is YSYEKL. CDR3 nucleotide sequence: TGCGCCAGCAGCCAAGCCGCACTACCCGGGGAGCTGTTTTTT. Residues: CASSQAALPGELFF.

This chain links TRBV7-2 with TRBJ2-3; D ambiguous. V lost 5 bases to trimming and J lost 3 bases, with 15 bases between them. CDR3 length equals 15 residues. Per germline, CDR1 SGHTA and CDR2 FQGNSA. The CDR3, as DNA: TGTGCCAGCAGCCCTTCGCTGATAGCTACAGATACGCAGTATTTT. Protein: CASSPSLIATDTQYF.

The rearrangement joins TRBV27 to TRBJ2-5, with 8 positions matching TRBD1. CDR1 and CDR2 from the germline V gene are MNHEY and SMNVEV (reference sequence). This CDR3 region has 19 residues. V dropped 6 bases and J dropped 3; count of bases not matched to a gene: 21. Written as DNA, the CDR3 is TGTGCCAGCAGACGAGAGTACCTACAGGGGGATACTGTTGAAGAGACCCAGTACTTC. Protein: CASRREYLQGDTVEETQYF.

In this sample, this clone turned up once. The CDR3 DNA reads as TGTGCCAGTAGTATTGAGATAGCGGGAGGGCGCTACGAGCAGTACTTC. Translation: CASSIEIAGGRYEQYF. The V gene is TRBV19, the J gene TRBJ2-7; 11 nucleotides match TRBD2. V lost 3 bases to trimming and J lost 3 bases; unmatched junction nucleotides: 7. Germline CDR1 is LNHDA and CDR2 is SQIVND (reference sequence). The CDR3 is 16 residues long.

The chain combines TRBV30 with TRBJ1-1, with D possibly TRBD1 on 5 matching bases. Germline V gene sequence: CDR1 GTSNPN, CDR2 SVGIG (reference sequence). This CDR3 is 15 amino acids long. V was shortened by 0 bases and J by 4 bases, with 15 bases between the two germline ends. CDR3 coding DNA: TGTGCCTGGAGTGTACAGGACCTCCCGTCCACTGAAGCTTTCTTT. It encodes CAWSVQDLPSTEAFF.

The V call is TRBV19, the J call TRBJ2-7; D is ambiguous. The ends were cut back, 9 bases at V and 0 bases at J, with 24 bases in the middle. Germline CDR1 and CDR2: LNHDA and SQIVND (reference sequence). The CDR3 runs to 17 residues. Here the CDR3 DNA reads TGTGCCAGGAAAGAACTCCTTCCGGCAGTCAGCTCCTACGAGCAGTACTTC. It encodes CARKELLPAVSSYEQYF.

For this clone: The junction and the germline gene differ at one end; a read error may be behind it. This chain connects TRBV7-8 to TRBJ1-2, with TRBD1 identical over 7 bases. Germline V CDR1 and CDR2: SGHVS, FQNEAQ. This CDR3 contains 15 residues. CDR3 in amino acids: CASSSRWDSGYVYTF. CDR3 DNA: TGTGCCAGCAGCTCGCGTTGGGACAGTGGTTATGTCTACACCTTC.

The chain employs TRBV6-5 and TRBJ1-2; D possibly corresponds to TRBD1 (6 bases). The CDR3 extends over 13 amino acids. Germline V lookup: CDR1 MNHEY, CDR2 SVGAGI. The CDR3 DNA follows: TGTGTTACAAACAGGGCTCCGAACTATGGCTACACCTTC. As protein: CVTNRAPNYGYTF.

This chain uses TRBV18 with TRBJ2-3, with TRBD2 identical over 10 bases. V dropped 2 bases and J dropped 2; count of bases not matched to a gene: 4. In germline, CDR1 is KGHSH, CDR2 LQKENI. The CDR3 extends over 16 amino acids. CDR3 nucleotides: TGTGCCAGCTCACCAGGACTAGCGGTCTCCACAGATACGCAGTATTTT. This gives the protein CASSPGLAVSTDTQYF. The full variable domain, rest sourced from reference TRBV18 and TRBJ2-3, is NAGVMQNPRHLVRRRGQEARLRCSPMKGHSHVYWYRQLPEEGLKFMVYLQKENIIDESGMPKERFSAEFPKEGPSILRIQQVVRGDSAAYFCASSPGLAVSTDTQYFGPGTRLTVL.

This clone was seen just once. The chain is built from TRBV9 and TRBJ2-2; D is possibly TRBD1 (5 bases). The length of the CDR3 is 18 residues. CDR1 is SGDLS and CDR2 is YYNGEE in the germline V gene. The V end lost 4 bases, the J end lost 9 bases, and 28 bases lay between the germline ends. CDR3 sequence: CASSPWGRAGKIIRELFF. Here the CDR3 DNA reads TGTGCCAGCAGCCCCTGGGGTAGGGCAGGGAAGATTATCCGGGAGCTGTTTTTT.

This clone turned up a few times. The chain uses TRBV6-5 and TRBJ1-1, with D unresolved. V lost 7 bases and J lost 3, with 9 bases in between. Germline CDR1 MNHEY, CDR2 SVGAGI. The CDR3 runs 12 residues. CDR3 DNA sequence: TGTGCCAGCAAGGAGAGGCACACTGAAGCTTTCTTT. This encodes CASKERHTEAFF.

V is TRBV7-2 and J is TRBJ2-5, with D tentatively TRBD2 (5 bases). Trimming stripped 0 bases from V and 5 bases from J, with 10 bases between. Germline V gene data show CDR1 as SGHTA and CDR2 as FQGNSA. This CDR3 is built from 14 residues. The CDR3 is CASSLALSAETQYF. The CDR3 DNA follows: TGTGCCAGCAGCTTAGCGCTTAGCGCGGAGACCCAGTACTTC.

The rearrangement links TRBV5-4 to TRBJ2-7, with a tentative D call TRBD2 (5 bases). There are 16 residues in the CDR3. V lost 3 bases and J 3 bases, leaving 19 bases between the germline ends. The germline V gene has CDR1 SGHNT and CDR2 YYREEE (reference sequence). The CDR3 nucleotides read TGTGCCAGCAGCTCGCAAACTAGAAGCCTTCGCTACGAGCAGTACTTC. It translates to CASSSQTRSLRYEQYF.

The rearrangement joins TRBV18 to TRBJ1-3; D possibly corresponds to TRBD1 (6 bases). The germline V gene encodes CDR1 KGHSH and CDR2 LQKENI. Trimming stripped 4 bases from V and 4 bases from J, with 14 bases between. The CDR3 runs 15 residues. CDR3 DNA sequence: TGTGCCAGCTCACTCGGACAGAACGGGGGAAACACCATATATTTT. Protein product: CASSLGQNGGNTIYF.

This sequence joins TRBV6-1 and TRBJ2-7, with D uncertain. This CDR3 is built from 15 residues. Germline loops: CDR1 MNHNS, CDR2 SASEGT. The V gene lost 0 bases and the J gene lost 2 bases, with 11 bases spanning the gap. The CDR3 spells CASSEAEGFAYEQYF. Here the CDR3 DNA reads TGTGCCAGCAGTGAAGCAGAAGGGTTTGCCTACGAGCAGTACTTC.

This clone was counted once. The chain links TRBV11-2 to TRBJ2-1; unclear D gene. This CDR3 spans 12 amino acids. Germline V gives CDR1 SGHAT, CDR2 FQNNGV. The ends were cut back, 0 bases at V and 8 bases at J, with 5 bases in the middle. Written as DNA, the CDR3 is TGTGCCAGCAGCTTAGATAGGGATGAGCAGTTCTTC. Translated: CASSLDRDEQFF.

This clone was observed once. This rearrangement joins TRBV6-6 to TRBJ1-1; D remains unclear. The germline V and J ends were trimmed by 6 bases and 3 bases, with 17 bases remaining between them. The CDR3 length is 15 residues. Per germline, CDR1 MNHNY and CDR2 SVGAGI (reference sequence). In DNA form, the CDR3 reads TGTGCCAGCAGCTATCCCGGAGGAGGTGACACTGAAGCTTTCTTT. It encodes CASSYPGGGDTEAFF.

V gene TRBV7-2 combines with J gene TRBJ2-3; D gene unclear. The CDR3 runs to 13 residues. V was pared by 3 bases and J by 8 bases, with 12 bases between. Germline loops: CDR1 SGHTA, CDR2 FQGNSA. CDR3 region: CASSLAPVGTQYF. CDR3 DNA: TGTGCCAGCAGCTTGGCCCCTGTCGGTACGCAGTATTTT.